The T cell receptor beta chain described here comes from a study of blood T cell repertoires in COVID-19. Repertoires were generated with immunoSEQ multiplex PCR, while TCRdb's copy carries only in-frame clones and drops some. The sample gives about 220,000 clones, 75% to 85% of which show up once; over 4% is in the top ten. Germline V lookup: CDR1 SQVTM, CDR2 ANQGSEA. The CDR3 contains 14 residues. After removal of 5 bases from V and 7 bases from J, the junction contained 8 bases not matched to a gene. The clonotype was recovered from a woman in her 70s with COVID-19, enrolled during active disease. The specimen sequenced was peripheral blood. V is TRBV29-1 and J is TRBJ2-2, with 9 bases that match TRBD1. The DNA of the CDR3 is TGCAGCGTTTTGACAGGGGGAGGTAACGGGGAGCTGTTTTTT. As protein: CSVLTGGGNGELFF.